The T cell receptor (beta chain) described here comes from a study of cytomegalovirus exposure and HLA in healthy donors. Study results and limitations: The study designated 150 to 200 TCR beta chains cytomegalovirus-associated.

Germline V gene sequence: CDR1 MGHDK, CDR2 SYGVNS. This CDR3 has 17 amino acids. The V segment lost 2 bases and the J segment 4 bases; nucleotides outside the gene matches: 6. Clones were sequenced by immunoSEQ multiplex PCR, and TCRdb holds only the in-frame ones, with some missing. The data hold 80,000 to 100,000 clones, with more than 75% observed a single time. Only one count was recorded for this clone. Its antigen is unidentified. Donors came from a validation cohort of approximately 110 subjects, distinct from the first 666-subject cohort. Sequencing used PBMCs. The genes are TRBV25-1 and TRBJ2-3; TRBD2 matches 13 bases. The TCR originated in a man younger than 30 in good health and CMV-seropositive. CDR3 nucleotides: TGTGCCAGCAGTGAACTCGGGACTAGCGGGGTGTCAGATACGCAGTATTTT. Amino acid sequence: CASSELGTSGVSDTQYF.